This T cell receptor beta chain stems from a study of CXCR3-negative and CXCR3-positive naive CD8 T cells (dated by TCRdb to the late 2010s). Study-level background: In total, 130 million to 150 million TRB reads were obtained, or roughly 1.5 +/- 0.3 million reads per library. Diversity and physicochemical repertoire analyses were performed on about eleven donors pooled from two independent experiments. Naive subsets from 5 or 6 donors and memory cells from 3 donors were included in the TRBV-TRBJ cluster analysis. The investigation overall reported the following: Because CXCR3 expression was partially decreased after cryopreservation, freshly isolated PBMCs were used for most assays. Comparably high repertoire diversity was found in both naive subsets, whereas much lower repertoire diversity was found in memory CD8+ T cells. Similar TRBV-TRBJ usage was shown by naive CXCR3-negative and CXCR3-positive cells from the same donor, whereas distinct patterns were shown by memory cells. TRB CDR3s from CXCR3-positive naive cells showed higher hydrophobicity (lower Kidera factor 4), lower energy, and higher strength and volume indices than CXCR3-negative naive cells. Surface CD5, linked to self-reactivity in mice, was comparable between naive subsets; TCR interaction strength was therefore also inferred from TRB CDR3 physicochemical properties.

Sequencing instrument: NextSeq 550. The Human TCR Profiling Kit (MiLaboratory) was used to make UMI-labeled 5' RACE TRB cDNA libraries. The full amount of extracted RNA was used for cDNA synthesis, and the full amount of resulting cDNA was used for PCR amplification. Libraries were prepared in parallel using an identical number of PCR cycles. Per the authors' processing: With a minimum of two reads required per UMI, MIGEC and MiXCR pulled out about 49,000 +/- 11,000 unique UMI-labeled TRB cDNA molecules from each library. On average, approximately 40,000 +/- 10,000 functional in-frame TRB CDR3 nucleotide clonotypes lacking stop codons were found per library. After downsampling to 5000 UMI-labeled TRB molecules per sample, diversity metrics such as normalized Shannon-Wiener and Chao1 were calculated in VDJtools. For the central five CDR3 residues, VDJtools calculated physicochemical properties weighted by clonotype size, namely interaction energy, strength, volume and Kidera factor 4. TCRdb reprocessed the reads; each CDR3 protein sequence makes one entry, and DNA is unavailable. TCRdb, not the original authors, processed these V and J calls. This sample's records show 90,000 to 95,000 distinct CDR3 sequences. Around 1.5% of the sample lies in the top ten.

Note on this clonotype: Its antigen is not yet known.

The germline V gene yields SGHDT for CDR1 and YYEEEE for CDR2. From the cysteine up to the phenylalanine, the CDR3 has a length of 14 residues. No coding sequence is recorded. Each CD8+ T cell subset was flow-sorted in triplicate, with roughly 310,000 cells per subset placed directly into RLT lysis buffer. To keep memory contaminants out, a stringent definition of naive CD8+ T cells was applied: CD45RO-CCR7+CD27+CD95-. Standard density gradient centrifugation was used to isolate peripheral blood mononuclear cells from buffy coats. A FACSAria III was used to flow-sort naive CXCR3-negative and CXCR3-positive CD8+ T cells. Total RNA was extracted from sorted cells using an RNeasy Mini Kit.

The sequenced sample consisted of naive CXCR3- CD8+ T cells from blood. Read against the paper, the sample's cell subset or site label means: CD45RO-CCR7+CD27+CD95- naive CD8+ T cells lacking CXCR3 (TNR3-). The V gene is TRBV5-6 and the J gene is TRBJ2-1; TCRdb reports TRBD2, a call that lacks DNA to check it against. This sequence originates from a human donor in good health. Some clones in this sample may be carry-over from other donors' samples. CDR3 loop: CASSLVGRNNEQFF.